These 9 T cell receptor beta chains originate from one sample sequenced in a study of cytomegalovirus exposure and HLA in healthy donors. Profiling relied on immunoSEQ multiplex PCR, and the TCRdb table lists in-frame clones only, not all of them. This table holds about 120,000 clones, roughly 90% found once. Sequencing was carried out using PBMCs. These receptors originate from a woman between 18 and 29 years old in good health and CMV-seropositive.

The rearrangement joins TRBV7-2 to TRBJ1-2; 11 bases map to TRBD1. The trim removed 7 bases at V and 3 bases at J, leaving 10 bases unmatched. CDR1 and CDR2 from the germline V gene are SGHTA and FQGNSA. This CDR3 is built from 16 residues. This CDR3 is CASTVGDRGSYYGYTF. The CDR3 nucleotides are TGTGCCAGCACCGTAGGGGACAGGGGGTCTTACTATGGCTACACCTTC.

J is TRBJ1-2 and V is TRBV6-5; no firm D call. The CDR3 sequence is 13 residues long. V was pared by 9 bases and J by 5 bases, with 16 bases between. CDR1 and CDR2 (germline): MNHEY, SVGAGI. CDR3 nucleotides: TGTGCCAGTCATTCTGGAGGACTGTATGGCTACACCTTC. Protein product: CASHSGGLYGYTF.

About this clone itself: The identical CDR3 is also encoded by other nucleotide sequences in the sample. The chain couples TRBV11-2 to TRBJ1-1; 7 bases are shared with TRBD1. Trimming at V came to 1 base and at J to 2 bases, leaving 1 base not matched to a gene. The CDR3 consists of 14 residues. CDR1 is SGHAT, CDR2 FQNNGV, per germline. Here the CDR3 reads CASSLAGGNTEAFF. For the CDR3, the DNA is TGTGCCAGCAGCTTAGCAGGGGGAAACACTGAAGCTTTCTTT.

The chain recombines TRBV4-1 with TRBJ2-1; 10 bases agree with TRBD2. Germline CDR1 is MGHRA and CDR2 is YSYEKL. The CDR3 length is 13 residues. J gave up 6 bases and V 8 bases, and 4 bases lay outside the gene matches. The CDR3 spells CASSGTSVNEQFF. CDR3 DNA: TGCGCCAGCTCCGGGACTAGCGTCAATGAGCAGTTCTTC.

The chain joins TRBV2 to TRBJ2-5, with 14 bases fitting TRBD2. The CDR3 is 17 amino acids. Trimming took 4 bases from V and 4 from J; bases not matched to a gene: 8. The germline V gene has CDR1 SNHLY and CDR2 FYNNEI. CDR3 in DNA: TGTGCCAGCAGTGGAGGACTAGCGGGGGGCGTGGTAGAGACCCAGTACTTC. It yields the protein CASSGGLAGGVVETQYF.

The rearrangement uses TRBV30 and TRBJ2-2, with 9 bases that match TRBD1. Germline V gene lookup returns CDR1 GTSNPN and CDR2 SVGIG (reference sequence). V gave up 4 bases and J gave up 4 bases; unmatched junction bases: 1. There are 13 residues in the CDR3. The CDR3, as DNA: TGTGCCTGGAACAGGGGGCCCACCGGGGAGCTGTTTTTT. This codes for CAWNRGPTGELFF.

This clone was observed a single time. The chain joins TRBV7-9 to TRBJ2-7, with D possibly TRBD1 on 6 matching bases. The CDR3 is 14 residues long. Germline lookup yields CDR1 SEHNR and CDR2 FQNEAQ (reference sequence). Trimming cost V 4 bases and J 9 bases, with 19 bases left between them. The DNA for the CDR3 is TGTGCCAGCAGCTCCAGGACAGATGGTACGAGGCAGTACTTC. Translated, it gives CASSSRTDGTRQYF.

The chain carries TRBV5-6 and TRBJ1-1; tentative D call: TRBD1 (6 bases). CDR1 and CDR2 (germline): SGHDT, YYEEEE. The CDR3 runs to 14 residues. Trimming removed 0 bases at V and 4 bases at J, with 10 bases between. CDR3 DNA sequence: TGTGCCAGCAGCTTGGGCCAGGGGCTCACTGAAGCTTTCTTT. As protein: CASSLGQGLTEAFF.

CDR3 coding DNA: TGCAGCGTTGAGGTCGGGACCGGGGAGCTGTTTTTT. Its translation is CSVEVGTGELFF. The V gene is TRBV29-1, the J gene TRBJ2-2; D not certain. The V end was cut by 3 bases, the J end by 5 bases, with 7 bases between. The CDR3 contains 12 residues. Germline V gene data show CDR1 as SQVTM and CDR2 as ANQGSEA.